One sample yielded the 2 T cell receptor beta chains listed below, sequenced in a study of shared clonotypes between healthy human individuals. In the naive CD8 group, cells lacked CD45RO and were positively selected for CCR7, so terminally differentiated effector memory CD45RA+ cells were left out. Produced via immunoSEQ multiplex PCR; TCRdb's table is partial and in-frame only. The sample holds about 2 million clones; roughly 95% are singletons and the top ten take 0.95% to 1.5%. The source material was naive CD8+ T cells sorted from blood. These receptors were obtained from a man between 18 and 35 years old in good health.

This clone was seen only once. The rearrangement joins TRBV7-9 to TRBJ2-7; 8 positions agree with TRBD2. The junction had 1 base not matched to a gene; V was cut back by 0 bases and J by 6 bases. The V gene's germline CDR1 is SEHNR and CDR2 FQNEAQ (reference sequence). CDR3 length: 13 residues. The CDR3 DNA reads as TGTGCCAGCAGCTTAGCGGGACTAGGCGAGCAGTACTTC. It yields the protein CASSLAGLGEQYF. The variable domain in full, with the rest retrieved from reference TRBV7-9 and TRBJ2-7, is DTGVSQNPRHKITKRGQNVTFRCDPISEHNRLYWYRQTLGQGPEFLTYFQNEAQLEKSRLLSDRFSAERPKGSFSTLEIQRTEQGDSAMYLCASSLAGLGEQYFGPGTRLTVT.

The V and J genes are TRBV7-9 and TRBJ1-2, with D unclear. Germline values: CDR1 SEHNR, CDR2 FQNEAQ (reference sequence). The CDR3 spans 17 residues. V dropped 5 bases and J dropped 1 base, with 20 bases sitting between them. CDR3 nucleotide sequence: TGTGCCAGCAGCACGCCTGCCGGAACAGCGAATAACTATGGCTACACCTTC. Its translation is CASSTPAGTANNYGYTF.